Below, 23 T cell receptor beta chains from the same sample are listed, as sequenced in a study of CD8+CD57+ T cells in acquired aplastic anemia. The patients chosen for sequencing had shown expansion of CD8+CD57+ cells (detected by flow cytometry). Profiles of TCR beta VDJ and CDR3 were generated from a genomic DNA template. In TCRdb, the reads were re-called with MiXCR into one record per CDR3 protein. This sample yields around 170,000 distinct CDR3 sequences, of which approximately 48% are seen a single time; 9.7% belongs to the top ten. Sequencing used sorted CD4+, CD8+, or CD8+CD57+ T cells (not recorded which) from PBMCs. The receptor source for this set is a human donor with aplastic anemia.

This clonotype came up many times. The chain has TRBV29-1 and TRBJ2-2; no clear D. The V gene lost 4 bases and the J gene lost 5 bases, with 8 bases spanning the gap. CDR1 SQVTM and CDR2 ANQGSEA come from the germline V gene. CDR3 length: 12 amino acids. CDR3 sequence (DNA): TGCAGCGTTGGGCGCGGAACCGGGGAGCTGTTTTTT. Protein sequence: CSVGRGTGELFF.

This clonotype appeared many times. The rearrangement joins TRBV14 to TRBJ1-1, with a weak D call TRBD1 (5 bases). V lost 6 bases and J lost 5, with 10 bases in between. The CDR3 consists of 12 residues. Germline-derived CDR1 and CDR2 are SGHDN and FVKESK. CDR3 DNA: TGTGCCAGCAGTCCTGGGGGGACTGAAGCTTTCTTT. Translating it yields CASSPGGTEAFF. The entire variable domain, with the rest obtained from reference TRBV14 and TRBJ1-1, is as follows: EAGVTQFPSHSVIEKGQTVTLRCDPISGHDNLYWYRRVMGKEIKFLLHFVKESKQDESGMPNNRFLAERTGGTYSTLKVQPAELEDSGVYFCASSPGGTEAFFGQGTRLTVV.

This clonotype has a count of ten or more. The chain carries TRBV5-1 and TRBJ1-1; D uncertain. Between the trimmed V and J ends, which lost 2 bases and 4 bases, there was a span of 9 bases. The CDR3 contains 13 residues. In germline, CDR1 is SGHRS, CDR2 YFSETQ. CDR3 DNA: TGCGCCAGCAGCTTTGGACGGCTCACTGAAGCTTTCTTT. This translates into CASSFGRLTEAFF. Together with reference TRBV5-1 and TRBJ1-1, the CDR3 gives the full variable domain: KAGVTQTPRYLIKTRGQQVTLSCSPISGHRSVSWYQQTPGQGLQFLFEYFSETQRNKGNFPGRFSGRQFSNSRSEMNVSTLELGDSALYLCASSFGRLTEAFFGQGTRLTVV.

This chain joins TRBV24-1 and TRBJ1-1, with a weak D call TRBD1 (5 bases). CDR1 and CDR2 (germline): KGHDR, SFDVKD. This CDR3 contains 13 residues. The V end was cut by 8 bases, the J end by 2 bases, with 11 bases between. The CDR3 coding sequence is TGTGCCACCAAATCGACAGATAACACTGAAGCTTTCTTT. Translating gives CATKSTDNTEAFF.

Worth noting for this clonotype: Possible read error: a much larger clone is one base away. The chain couples TRBV5-1 to TRBJ2-1; no definite D call. Trimming removed 3 bases from V and 4 bases from J, with 5 bases in between. Germline-derived CDR1 and CDR2 are SGHRS and YFSETQ. The CDR3 is 12 residues long. CDR3 loop: CASSSDYNEQFF. DNA of the CDR3: TGCGCCAGCAGCTCGGATTACAATGAGCAGTTCTTC.

Regarding this clonotype: One junction end disagrees with the germline gene, perhaps due to a read error. V usage is TRBV2 and J usage is TRBJ1-6; D not certain. This CDR3 has 13 residues. Germline V gene sequence: CDR1 SNHLY, CDR2 FYNNEI. For the CDR3, the DNA is TGTGCCAGCAAAGAGGCAGTTAATTCACCACTCCACTTT. This encodes CASKEAVNSPLHF. Filled out from reference TRBV2 and TRBJ1-6, the complete variable domain reads EPEVTQTPSHQVTQMGQEVILRCVPISNHLYFYWYRQILGQKVEFLVSFYNNEISEKSEIFDDQFSVERPDGSNFTLKIRSTKLEDSAMYFCASKEAVNSPLHFGNGTRLTVT.

As to this clonotype: Here the CDR3 omits its conserved ending phenylalanine or tryptophan, so a read error is the likely source. The chain has TRBV15 and TRBJ2-1; no firm D call. Germline V gene lookup returns CDR1 LNHNV and CDR2 YYDKDF (reference sequence). V lost 6 bases, J lost 9 bases, and 9 bases lay in between. The CDR3 spans 11 residues. The CDR3 coding sequence is TGTGCCACCAGGAGTTATGCTGAGCAGTTCCTC. Translating gives CATRSYAEQFL.

This clonotype occurred a few times. CDR3 DNA: TGTGCCACCAGCAGAGGTGGAGCAGCCCTAAACTATGGCTACACCTTC. Its translation: CATSRGGAALNYGYTF. The V call is TRBV15, the J call TRBJ1-2; no clear D. The CDR3 runs 16 residues. V shed 1 base and J shed 2 bases, with 14 bases lying between them. Looked up from germline, CDR1 is LNHNV and CDR2 is YYDKDF (reference sequence).

The chain joins TRBV10-3 to TRBJ2-1; maybe TRBD2 (5 bases). The CDR3 contains 14 residues. CDR1 ENHRY and CDR2 SYGVKD come from the germline V gene. V was cut by 3 bases and J by 4 bases, with 10 bases left in between. This CDR3 reads CAISDDTSYNEQFF. The CDR3 DNA reads TGTGCCATCAGTGACGACACTAGTTACAATGAGCAGTTCTTC.

Regarding this clonotype: Relative to the germline gene, one junction end is altered; a read error may explain this. The genes are TRBV11-3 and TRBJ2-3; 11 nucleotides match TRBD1. Germline CDR1 is SGHNT and CDR2 is YENEEA. CDR3 size: 14 residues. CDR3 coding DNA: TGTGCCAGCAGCCGGACAGGGGGCACAGATACGCAGTGTTTT. It yields the protein CASSRTGGTDTQCF.

The chain links TRBV6-1 to TRBJ2-1; D may be TRBD1 (5 bases). In germline, CDR1 is MNHNS, CDR2 SASEGT. V shed 2 bases and J shed 6 bases, with 20 bases lying between them. This CDR3 is 17 amino acids long. For the CDR3, the DNA is TGTGCCAGCAGTGAAAGGATCCTCGGGCGACAGTGCAATGAGCAGTTCTTC. This gives the protein CASSERILGRQCNEQFF.

This clonotype was detected only a few times. J is TRBJ2-7 and V is TRBV20-1; D is ambiguous. Looked up from germline, CDR1 is DFQATT and CDR2 is SNEGSKA (reference sequence). V was cut by 5 bases and J by 2 bases, with 16 bases left in between. There are 14 residues in the CDR3. The CDR3 DNA reads as TGCAGTGCTGATAGCCCAGACGAGACCTACGAGCAGTACTTC. Protein: CSADSPDETYEQYF.

This chain connects TRBV24-1 to TRBJ2-1, with 7 bases that match TRBD1. The CDR3 spans 16 residues. From germline, CDR1 is KGHDR and CDR2 SFDVKD. After removal of 3 bases from V and 4 bases from J, the junction contained 8 bases not matched to a gene. In nucleotides, the CDR3 is TGTGCCACCAGTGATGCCGGCACAGGGGTTTACAATGAGCAGTTCTTC. Protein product: CATSDAGTGVYNEQFF.

This chain uses TRBV25-1 with TRBJ1-3; D gene ambiguous. The CDR3 extends over 13 amino acids. The V end lost 1 base, the J end lost 7 bases, and 8 bases lay between the germline ends. Germline CDR1 MGHDK, CDR2 SYGVNS. The CDR3 DNA reads TGTGCCAGCAGTGAATTACGGACGAACACCATATATTTT. It codes for CASSELRTNTIYF. The full variable domain, its missing parts supplied by reference TRBV25-1 and TRBJ1-3, is EADIYQTPRYLVIGTGKKITLECSQTMGHDKMYWYQQDPGMELHLIHYSYGVNSTEKGDLSSESTVSRIRTEHFPLTLESARPSHTSQYLCASSELRTNTIYFGEGSWLTVV.

This clonotype was counted only a few times. The chain combines TRBV20-1 with TRBJ2-5; the match to TRBD1 covers 8 bases. The CDR3 has 12 residues. CDR1 is DFQATT and CDR2 is SNEGSKA in the germline V gene (reference sequence). With 2 bases clipped from V and 6 bases from J, the junction kept 2 bases outside the gene matches. In DNA form, the CDR3 reads TGCAGTGCTAGAAGACAGGGGCAGACCCAGTACTTC. This translates into CSARRQGQTQYF.

This clonotype was seen ten or more times. The V call is TRBV25-1, the J call TRBJ1-1; a weak D match, TRBD1 (6 bases). The V end lost 2 bases, the J end lost 11 bases, and 18 bases lay between the germline ends. The germline V gene has CDR1 MGHDK and CDR2 SYGVNS. CDR3 length: 14 residues. For the CDR3, the DNA is TGTGCCAGCAGTGAAAGGGCAGGGGCCCTTGGTGCTTTCTTT. Protein: CASSERAGALGAFF.

This clonotype was observed at least ten times. The chain uses TRBV4-3 and TRBJ1-6; D perhaps matches TRBD1 (5 bases). The V end was cut by 0 bases, the J end by 0 bases, with 9 bases between. CDR3 length: 17 residues. CDR1 LGHNA and CDR2 YSLEER come from the germline V gene. CDR3 sequence: CASSQDSRGSYNSPLHF. The CDR3 nucleotides read TGCGCCAGCAGCCAAGATTCGAGGGGCTCCTATAATTCACCCCTCCACTTT.

This clonotype was detected many times. This chain connects TRBV5-1 to TRBJ2-3; no reliable D call. V was shortened by 5 bases and J by 4 bases, with 8 bases between the two germline ends. CDR3 size: 12 residues. CDR1 is SGHRS and CDR2 is YFSETQ in the germline V gene. CDR3 bases: TGCGCCAGCAGTTCAGTGGCAGATACGCAGTATTTT. Its protein product is CASSSVADTQYF.

This clonotype appeared many times. The rearrangement uses TRBV10-2 and TRBJ1-2; D may be TRBD1 (6 bases). The V end was cut by 5 bases, the J end by 8 bases, with 9 bases between. The CDR3 consists of 11 residues. Germline CDR1 WSHSY, CDR2 SAAADI. This CDR3 is CASSYRDGYTF. DNA for the CDR3: TGCGCCAGCAGTTACAGGGACGGCTACACCTTC.

This chain joins TRBV29-1 and TRBJ1-1; no clear D. V dropped 0 bases and J dropped 5 bases, with 13 bases sitting between them. CDR1 and CDR2 from the germline V gene are SQVTM and ANQGSEA. The CDR3 consists of 14 residues. The CDR3 loop reads CSVEDLALLTEAFF. CDR3 in DNA: TGCAGCGTTGAAGATCTAGCCCTATTAACTGAAGCTTTCTTT.

This clonotype appeared many times. This chain links TRBV7-2 with TRBJ1-5; D is uncertain. This CDR3 is built from 13 residues. Trimming took off 1 base at V and 5 bases at J, with 6 bases between the two ends. Germline lookup yields CDR1 SGHTA and CDR2 FQGNSA. As DNA, the CDR3 is TGTGCCAGCAGCTTAGTTTTCTATCAGCCCCAGCATTTT. It translates to CASSLVFYQPQHF.

The rearrangement uses TRBV7-8 and TRBJ1-2; D unresolved. The germline gives CDR1 SGHVS, CDR2 FQNEAQ. The length of the CDR3 is 13 residues. V gave up 5 bases and J gave up 5 bases, with 12 bases separating them. The CDR3 spells CASSRALGYGYTF. The CDR3, as DNA: TGTGCCAGCAGCCGGGCTCTGGGATATGGCTACACCTTC.

This clonotype showed up just once. V and J are TRBV19 and TRBJ2-1; 11 nucleotides match TRBD2. CDR1 is LNHDA, CDR2 SQIVND, per germline (reference sequence). This CDR3 comprises 16 residues. J lost 2 bases, V lost 4 bases, and 4 bases had no gene match. Here the CDR3 reads CASSTRLAGPYNEQFF. Here the CDR3 DNA reads TGTGCCAGTAGTACCCGACTAGCGGGGCCCTACAATGAGCAGTTCTTC.